Below, 17 T cell receptor beta chains from the same sample are listed, as sequenced in a study of regulatory T cells in long-lasting Graves disease. Arm-PCR of CDR3 regions with iRepertoire HTBI primers generated TCR beta libraries. TCRdb re-analysed the multiplex PCR reads in MiXCR, keeping a single row per CDR3 protein. This sample has some 600,000 distinct CDR3 sequences, with 15% to 20% found just once. As for time point: newly diagnosed GD, antithyroid drugs for less than 3 months. Extracted PBMC RNA gave rise to the TCR library. These records were also assigned to another study, of T cells in Graves' hyperthyroidism and ophthalmopathy.

The specimen comprised peripheral blood mononuclear cells (PBMCs), sampled at new diagnosis, from a patient treated with antithyroid drugs. These receptors were taken from a man aged 18 to 30 with Graves disease.

This clonotype has more than one count but fewer than ten. The chain joins TRBV18 to TRBJ1-1, with D perhaps matching TRBD1 (5 bases). Trimming pared 2 bases from V and 0 bases from J, leaving 13 bases between. The CDR3 is 16 amino acids. CDR1 KGHSH and CDR2 LQKENI come from the germline V gene. CDR3: CASSPTGDLMNTEAFF. As DNA, the CDR3 is TGTGCCAGCTCACCAACCGGGGACCTCATGAACACTGAAGCTTTCTTT. Combining the CDR3 with reference TRBV18 and TRBJ1-1 gives the whole variable domain NAGVMQNPRHLVRRRGQEARLRCSPMKGHSHVYWYRQLPEEGLKFMVYLQKENIIDESGMPKERFSAEFPKEGPSILRIQQVVRGDSAAYFCASSPTGDLMNTEAFFGQGTRLTVV.

V gene TRBV4-1 combines with J gene TRBJ1-2; D uncertain. The CDR3 loop spans 16 amino acids. Trimming cost V 2 bases and J 4 bases, with 17 bases left between them. The germline V gene has CDR1 MGHRA and CDR2 YSYEKL. The CDR3 loop reads CASSQNGRGPRYGYTF. CDR3 DNA: TGCGCCAGCAGCCAAAATGGAAGAGGGCCACGCTATGGCTACACCTTC.

The table lists this clonotype with many counts. The chain uses TRBV11-2 and TRBJ2-7; D tentatively reads TRBD1 or TRBD2 (5 bases each). The CDR3 covers 14 residues. Germline V CDR1 and CDR2: SGHAT, FQNNGV. V dropped 1 base and J dropped 1 base, with 8 bases sitting between them. CDR3 in DNA: TGTGCCAGCAGCTTAGGAGGGGCTTCCTACGAGCAGTACTTC. This encodes CASSLGGASYEQYF. Full variable domain (missing parts from reference TRBV11-2 and TRBJ2-7): EAGVAQSPRYKIIEKRQSVAFWCNPISGHATLYWYQQILGQGPKLLIQFQNNGVVDDSQLPKDRFSAERLKGVDSTLKIQPAKLEDSAVYLCASSLGGASYEQYFGPGTRLTVT.

The chain carries TRBV20-1 and TRBJ2-3; a weak D match, TRBD2 (6 bases). Germline lookup yields CDR1 DFQATT and CDR2 SNEGSKA (reference sequence). V lost 3 bases and J lost 5, with 27 bases in between. CDR3 length equals 18 residues. The CDR3 DNA reads TGCAGTGCTAGGAAAGGAGGGGTCGCGACAGCCCGAGGAGATACGCAGTATTTT. The encoded protein is CSARKGGVATARGDTQYF.

This clonotype was counted only a few times. A much larger clone lies a single base off, so this may be a read error. The V gene is TRBV9, the J gene TRBJ2-1; D is perhaps TRBD1 (6 bases). CDR1 is SGDLS, CDR2 YYNGEE, per germline. The CDR3 has 11 residues. V was shortened by 4 bases and J by 10 bases, with 9 bases between the two germline ends. The CDR3 DNA reads as TGTGCCAGCAGCTTCGACAGGGAGCAGTTCTTC. Residues: CASSFDREQFF.

This clonotype was observed at least ten times. This chain joins TRBV7-9 and TRBJ2-2; TRBD2 is a possible D gene (5 bases). V was pared by 5 bases and J by 5 bases, with 21 bases between. CDR3 size: 17 residues. CDR1 and CDR2 (germline): SEHNR, FQNEAQ (reference sequence). The DNA of the CDR3 is TGTGCCAGCAGCGGAGAGGGTTTCGTTAGGAAAACCGGGGAGCTGTTTTTT. Translated: CASSGEGFVRKTGELFF.

In the case of this clonotype: This may be a read error: a much more frequent sequence differs by one nucleotide. The V gene is TRBV30, the J gene TRBJ2-3; D might be TRBD1 (5 bases). The V gene's germline CDR1 is GTSNPN and CDR2 SVGIG (reference sequence). The CDR3 runs to 11 residues. The CDR3: CAWSNQQARDF. DNA of the CDR3: TGTGCCTGGAGTAACCAGCAGGCCAGGGATTTT.

The rearrangement uses TRBV9 and TRBJ2-1; TRBD1 or TRBD2 may be the D gene (6 bases each). CDR3 length: 17 amino acids. Germline V gene lookup returns CDR1 SGDLS and CDR2 YYNGEE. Trimming left V 3 bases short and J 9 bases short, with 25 bases between. The CDR3 nucleotides are TGTGCCAGCAGCGCAGACAGGTTCGCCGGGGGCCAGGCTGAGCAGTTCTTC. It is translated as CASSADRFAGGQAEQFF. The full variable domain, in which reference TRBV9 and TRBJ2-1 provide the parts outside the CDR3, is DSGVTQTPKHLITATGQRVTLRCSPRSGDLSVYWYQQSLDQGLQFLIQYYNGEERAKGNILERFSAQQFPDLHSELNLSSLELGDSALYFCASSADRFAGGQAEQFFGPGTRLTVL.

The chain uses TRBV13 and TRBJ1-2, with D possibly being TRBD1 (5 bases). Per the germline V gene, CDR1 is PRHDT and CDR2 is FYEKMQ (reference sequence). This CDR3 is built from 15 residues. V was trimmed by 4 bases and J by 7 bases, leaving 19 bases between them. The CDR3 here is CASSYSGTKSFGYTF. CDR3 sequence (DNA): TGTGCCAGCAGCTACTCCGGGACGAAGAGTTTTGGCTACACCTTC.

This clonotype appeared a few times. This chain uses TRBV11-2 with TRBJ1-5; a possible D gene is TRBD1 (6 bases). The germline CDR1 and CDR2 sequences are SGHAT and FQNNGV. Trimming left V 3 bases short and J 3 bases short, with 12 bases between. The CDR3 is 15 amino acids. The CDR3 protein is CASSLGAEDNQPQHF. Here the CDR3 DNA reads TGTGCCAGCAGCTTGGGGGCTGAAGACAATCAGCCCCAGCATTTT.

Only a few counts were recorded for this clonotype. The V and J genes are TRBV19 and TRBJ1-5, with 10 bases lining up with TRBD1. In germline, CDR1 is LNHDA, CDR2 SQIVND (reference sequence). V shed 5 bases and J 11 bases; nucleotides not matched to a gene: 12. There are 15 residues in the CDR3. CDR3 coding DNA: TGTGCCAGTAGTCCCGGGACAGGGGAGATCTTGACCCAGCATTTT. Amino acids: CASSPGTGEILTQHF.

About this clonotype: Just one base apart from a much larger clone, this may be a read error. The chain employs TRBV13 and TRBJ2-1; 7 positions match TRBD1. The CDR3 contains 14 residues. Germline V gene data show CDR1 as PRHDT and CDR2 as FYEKMQ (reference sequence). The CDR3 nucleotides read TGTGCCAGCAGCCCAAAGGGACAGTACAATGAGCAGTCCTTC. This encodes CASSPKGQYNEQSF.

The chain combines TRBV7-9 with TRBJ2-3; maybe TRBD1 (6 bases). The V gene lost 5 bases and the J gene lost 4 bases, with 13 bases spanning the gap. The V gene's germline CDR1 is SEHNR and CDR2 FQNEAQ (reference sequence). The CDR3 consists of 14 residues. CDR3 sequence reads: CASSPGTTADTQYF. CDR3 sequence (DNA): TGTGCCAGCAGCCCCGGGACAACGGCAGATACGCAGTATTTT.

This clonotype was recorded at least ten times. The rearrangement uses TRBV6-1 and TRBJ2-2; 8 bases agree with TRBD2. Germline V gives CDR1 MNHNS, CDR2 SASEGT. Losses at the gene ends were 7 bases for V and 7 bases for J; bases not matched to a gene: 11. This CDR3 contains 15 residues. CDR3 sequence: CASIRESGSHGELFF. The CDR3 DNA reads TGTGCCAGCATACGGGAGAGCGGGAGCCACGGGGAGCTGTTTTTT.

Ten or more counts support this clonotype. DNA for the CDR3: TGTGCCAGCAGCTTAGGCAGGGTTCGCCGAGCGGATACGCAGTATTTT. Protein sequence: CASSLGRVRRADTQYF. This chain links TRBV7-3 with TRBJ2-3; D might be TRBD1 (5 bases). V gave up 2 bases and J gave up 6 bases, with 18 bases separating them. Germline CDR1 and CDR2: SGHTA and FQGTGA. There are 16 residues in the CDR3.

There are a few counts of this clonotype. The J gene is TRBJ2-1, the V gene TRBV4-2; TRBD2 matches at 10 bases. CDR1 and CDR2 from the germline V gene are LGHNA and YNFKEQ. V was pared by 4 bases and J by 5 bases, with 8 bases of the junction left unmatched. The CDR3 contains 16 residues. The CDR3 region is CASSLEGLAPDNEQFF. For the CDR3, the DNA is TGTGCCAGCAGCCTTGAGGGACTAGCGCCCGACAATGAGCAGTTCTTC.

Turning to this clonotype: This likely reflects a read error, since a far larger clone is one base away. This chain's CDR3 is CASSYSGQGTYEQFF. Here the CDR3 DNA reads TGTGCCAGCAGTTACTCGGGACAGGGGACCTACGAGCAGTTCTTC. The rearrangement links TRBV6-2 or TRBV6-3 to TRBJ2-1; 10 bases are shared with TRBD1. The CDR3 spans 15 residues. Germline assignment: CDR1 MNHEY and CDR2 SVGEGT. After removal of 0 bases from V and 10 bases from J, the junction contained 6 bases not matched to a gene.